Each of the 19 T cell receptor beta chains below was sequenced from the same sample in a study of early T cells in non-severe SARS-CoV-2 infection. TCRdb redid the calling of the 5' RACE reads with MiXCR, one entry per CDR3 protein. Here the sample spans about 70,000 distinct CDR3 sequences, 9% to 10% being singletons. This material consisted of whole blood, taken at baseline. These receptor sequences come from an adult who was a healthcare worker with PCR-confirmed SARS-CoV-2 infection or an uninfected control (not recorded which).

This clonotype has a handful of counts. The V and J genes are TRBV6-4 and TRBJ1-1, with 7 bases fitting TRBD1. This CDR3 is 13 amino acids long. Looked up from germline, CDR1 is MRHNA and CDR2 is SNTAGT. V gave up 5 bases and J gave up 5 bases; unmatched junction bases: 5. This CDR3 reads CASSSHRGTEAFF. Here the CDR3 DNA reads TGTGCCAGCAGTTCCCACAGGGGAACTGAAGCTTTCTTT.

This clonotype was counted only a few times. The chain has TRBV11-3 and TRBJ2-7, with D possibly being TRBD2 (5 bases). Germline CDR1 SGHNT, CDR2 YENEEA. This CDR3 has 13 residues. V lost 8 bases and J lost 5, with 16 bases in between. The CDR3 here is CASGGGFRDEQYF. The DNA of the CDR3 is TGTGCCAGCGGAGGAGGATTTAGAGACGAGCAGTACTTC.

There are a few counts of this clonotype. The CDR3 DNA sequence: TGTGCCAGCAGTTCCGCAGGGACTAACTATGGCTACACCTTC. Encoded protein: CASSSAGTNYGYTF. The chain has TRBV6-2 or TRBV6-3 and TRBJ1-2; TRBD1 is a possible D gene (5 bases). Germline V gene sequence: CDR1 MNHEY, CDR2 SVGEGT. The CDR3 extends over 14 amino acids. V was trimmed by 4 bases and J by 0 bases, leaving 9 bases between them.

In its sample, this clonotype was seen a few times. The chain is built from TRBV28 and TRBJ1-3, with no clear D. Trimming took 2 bases from V and 5 from J, leaving 16 bases between them. The CDR3 contains 16 residues. In germline, CDR1 is MDHEN, CDR2 SYDVKM. CDR3 region: CASSLGQAGSRNTIYF. The CDR3 region has the DNA TGTGCCAGCAGTTTAGGTCAAGCGGGCAGCCGAAACACCATATATTTT.

V and J are TRBV6-2 or TRBV6-3 and TRBJ2-5; 9 bases match TRBD1. Per the germline V gene, CDR1 is MNHEY and CDR2 is SVGEGT. The CDR3 runs 16 residues. Losses at the gene ends were 5 bases for V and 2 bases for J; bases not matched to a gene: 9. CDR3 coding DNA: TGTGCCAGCAGTCTTCTTTTAGGGACAGGGCAAGAGACCCAGTACTTC. This translates into CASSLLLGTGQETQYF.

The J gene is TRBJ1-4, the V gene TRBV12-3 or TRBV12-4; D unresolved. The CDR3 has 14 residues. Trimming removed 3 bases at V and 12 bases at J, with 17 bases between. CDR3 sequence: CASSFVKGRFELFF. For the CDR3, the DNA is TGTGCCAGCAGTTTCGTCAAGGGCCGGTTTGAACTGTTTTTT.

A few counts support this clonotype. The chain has TRBV4-3 and TRBJ2-7; D not resolved. CDR1 LGHNA and CDR2 YSLEER come from the germline V gene. Deletions cut 1 base from V and 3 bases from J, with 13 bases between. The CDR3 has 15 residues. The CDR3 is CASSQARAYHYEQYF. The DNA of the CDR3 is TGCGCCAGCAGCCAAGCCCGGGCTTACCACTACGAGCAGTACTTC.

The rearrangement joins TRBV7-3 to TRBJ2-5; the D gene is possibly TRBD2 (5 bases). CDR3 length: 15 residues. CDR1 and CDR2 (germline): SGHTA, FQGTGA. V gave up 5 bases and J gave up 0 bases, with 13 bases separating them. The CDR3 protein is CASSLLGGYQETQYF. CDR3 nucleotide sequence: TGTGCCAGCAGCCTCCTAGGAGGTTACCAAGAGACCCAGTACTTC.

The J gene is TRBJ2-3, the V gene TRBV24-1; TRBD2 matches 12 bases. The V gene end was trimmed by 3 bases and the J gene end by 3 bases; junction bases not matched to a gene: 3. The CDR3 runs 16 residues. Germline CDR1 is KGHDR and CDR2 is SFDVKD. The CDR3 DNA reads as TGTGCCACCAGTGATCGACTAGCGGGAGAAACAGATACGCAGTATTTT. Amino acids: CATSDRLAGETDTQYF.

The genes are TRBV5-4 and TRBJ2-7; D not resolved. V lost 4 bases, J lost 5 bases, and 10 bases lay in between. Germline-derived CDR1 and CDR2 are SGHNT and YYREEE (reference sequence). The CDR3 has 12 residues. The CDR3 region has the DNA TGTGCCAGCAGCGCTGTAGAGAACGAGCAGTACTTC. Its protein is CASSAVENEQYF.

By share of the sample, this clonotype is medium-sized. V and J are TRBV11-2 and TRBJ2-5; TRBD2 matches at 7 bases. Germline V gene sequence: CDR1 SGHAT, CDR2 FQNNGV. The CDR3 has 16 amino acids. Trimming cost V 5 bases and J 2 bases; bases outside gene matches: 11. The CDR3: CASSPYPSGDQETQYF. The CDR3 DNA is TGTGCCAGCAGCCCCTATCCCAGCGGGGATCAAGAGACCCAGTACTTC.

This clonotype was counted at least ten times. V usage is TRBV29-1 and J usage is TRBJ2-3; D not resolved. The CDR3 runs to 13 residues. The germline V gene has CDR1 SQVTM and CDR2 ANQGSEA. Deletions cut 3 bases from V and 5 bases from J, with 12 bases between. CDR3 bases: TGCAGCGTTGACTCCCCGAGGTTAGATACGCAGTATTTT. Protein sequence: CSVDSPRLDTQYF.

The chain joins TRBV27 to TRBJ1-4, with TRBD1 matching over 7 bases. Trimming removed 8 bases from V and 1 base from J; junction bases left unmatched: 4. CDR1 MNHEY and CDR2 SMNVEV come from the germline V gene (reference sequence). The CDR3 has 14 amino acids. CDR3 sequence: CASGRDRTNEKLFF. CDR3 nucleotides: TGTGCCAGCGGCAGGGACAGAACTAATGAAAAACTGTTTTTT. Drawing the rest from reference TRBV27 and TRBJ1-4, the complete variable domain is EAQVTQNPRYLITVTGKKLTVTCSQNMNHEYMSWYRQDPGLGLRQIYYSMNVEVTDKGDVPEGYKVSRKEKRNFPLILESPSPNQTSLYFCASGRDRTNEKLFFGSGTQLSVL.

This clonotype was recorded a few times. The chain couples TRBV11-2 to TRBJ2-3; 14 bases line up with TRBD2. The CDR3 consists of 19 residues. Germline CDR1 SGHAT, CDR2 FQNNGV. The V segment lost 4 bases and the J segment 3 bases; nucleotides outside the gene matches: 12. CDR3 protein: CASSSPGLAGVRETDTQYF. The CDR3, as DNA: TGTGCCAGCAGCTCGCCGGGACTAGCGGGAGTGAGAGAAACAGATACGCAGTATTTT.

The V and J genes are TRBV2 and TRBJ2-5, with TRBD1 matching over 7 bases. Losses at the gene ends were 6 bases for V and 3 bases for J; bases not matched to a gene: 10. The germline CDR1 and CDR2 sequences are SNHLY and FYNNEI. The CDR3 extends over 15 amino acids. The CDR3 DNA reads TGTGCCAGCAGCCCCGACAGGGTTAGAAAAGAGACCCAGTACTTC. It codes for CASSPDRVRKETQYF.

The chain employs TRBV12-3 or TRBV12-4 and TRBJ2-7; 8 nucleotides agree with TRBD2. This CDR3 region has 15 residues. V lost 6 bases and J lost 2; bases outside the gene matches: 9. CDR3 amino acids: CASSTSGGPTYEQYF. CDR3 DNA: TGTGCCAGCAGCACCTCGGGAGGGCCCACCTACGAGCAGTACTTC.

This clonotype is medium-sized (0.01 to 0.1%). This chain links TRBV7-9 with TRBJ2-3; 7 bases fit TRBD1. Losses at the gene ends were 2 bases for V and 7 bases for J; bases not matched to a gene: 3. This CDR3 is 13 amino acids long. Germline V gene data show CDR1 as SEHNR and CDR2 as FQNEAQ (reference sequence). CDR3 amino acids: CASSLPTGHTQYF. CDR3 nucleotide sequence: TGTGCCAGCAGCTTACCGACAGGGCATACGCAGTATTTT.

This clonotype was seen ten or more times. This sequence joins TRBV6-5 and TRBJ2-7; D may match TRBD1 or TRBD2 (5 bases each). The CDR3 contains 17 residues. Germline V lookup: CDR1 MNHEY, CDR2 SVGAGI. Trimming removed 0 bases at V and 2 bases at J, with 17 bases between. This chain's CDR3 is CASSYSNDWGPTYEQYF. The DNA of the CDR3 is TGTGCCAGCAGTTACTCGAATGATTGGGGACCAACCTACGAGCAGTACTTC.

This clonotype was detected ten times or more. CDR3 in DNA: TGTGCCAGCAGTTTGACAGGGATTTACAATGAGCAGTTCTTC. Translation gives CASSLTGIYNEQFF. The chain recombines TRBV12-3 or TRBV12-4 with TRBJ2-1; the match to TRBD1 covers 7 bases. This CDR3 is built from 14 residues. V lost 3 bases and J lost 4; bases outside the gene matches: 3.